The sequence of this T cell receptor (beta chain) was determined in a study of regulatory T cells in long-lasting Graves disease. Overall study findings and caveats: Newly diagnosed Graves' patients exceeded persistent ones in TCR diversity.

According to the study, TCR beta libraries were built with iRepertoire HTBI primers and CDR3-region Arm-PCR. Using its own MiXCR run on the multiplex PCR reads, TCRdb lists one record per CDR3 protein. The sample has approximately 470,000 distinct CDR3 sequences, about a sixth seen once. Described time point: newly diagnosed GD, antithyroid drugs for less than 3 months. Researchers made the TCR library from RNA that was extracted from PBMCs. This clonotype was counted many times. The target antigen is unknown. Relative to the germline gene, one junction end is altered; a read error may explain this. This same sample was also part of a study on T cells in Graves' hyperthyroidism and ophthalmopathy. That paper adds: Hyperthyroidism in the patients, aged 18 to 65, was newly diagnosed and under 2 months in duration.

The receptor comes from a man aged 40-55 years with Graves disease. The sequencing here drew on peripheral blood mononuclear cells (PBMCs), taken at new diagnosis, from a patient treated with antithyroid drugs.

The CDR3 DNA reads TGCGCCACCAGCCCGCGGGGGGGGTTTCACAATGAGCAGTTCTTC. It encodes CATSPRGGFHNEQFF. The chain joins TRBV5-1 to TRBJ2-1; 9 nucleotides agree with TRBD2. The length of the CDR3 is 15 residues. Germline V gene lookup returns CDR1 SGHRS and CDR2 YFSETQ.